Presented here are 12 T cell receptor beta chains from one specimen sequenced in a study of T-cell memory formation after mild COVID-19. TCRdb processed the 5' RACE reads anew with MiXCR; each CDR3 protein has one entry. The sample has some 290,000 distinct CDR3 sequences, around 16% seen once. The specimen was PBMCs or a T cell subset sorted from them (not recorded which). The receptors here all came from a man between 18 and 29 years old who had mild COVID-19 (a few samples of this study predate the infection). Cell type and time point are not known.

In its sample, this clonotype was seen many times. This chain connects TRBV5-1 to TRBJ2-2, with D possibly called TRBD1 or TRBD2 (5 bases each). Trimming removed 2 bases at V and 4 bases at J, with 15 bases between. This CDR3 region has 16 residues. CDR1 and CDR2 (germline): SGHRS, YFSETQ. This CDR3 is CASSFRGEPFTGELFF. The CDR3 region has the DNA TGCGCCAGCAGCTTCCGGGGCGAACCATTCACCGGGGAGCTGTTTTTT.

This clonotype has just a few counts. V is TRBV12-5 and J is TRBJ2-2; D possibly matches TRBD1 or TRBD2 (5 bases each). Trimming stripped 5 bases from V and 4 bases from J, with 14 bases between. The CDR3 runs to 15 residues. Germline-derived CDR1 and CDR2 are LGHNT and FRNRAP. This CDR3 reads CASGLRDVATGELFF. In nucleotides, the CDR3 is TGTGCTAGTGGTCTCCGGGACGTTGCCACCGGGGAGCTGTTTTTT. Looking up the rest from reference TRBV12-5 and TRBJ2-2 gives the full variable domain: DARVTQTPRHKVTEMGQEVTMRCQPILGHNTVFWYRQTMMQGLELLAYFRNRAPLDDSGMPKDRFSAEMPDATLATLKIQPSEPRDSAVYFCASGLRDVATGELFFGEGSRLTVL.

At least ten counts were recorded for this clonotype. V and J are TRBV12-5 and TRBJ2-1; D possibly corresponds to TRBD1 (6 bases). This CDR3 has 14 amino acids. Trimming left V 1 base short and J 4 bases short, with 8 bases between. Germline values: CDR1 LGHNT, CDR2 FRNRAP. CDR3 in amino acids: CASGLGDKYNEQFF. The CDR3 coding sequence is TGTGCTAGTGGTTTGGGGGACAAATACAATGAGCAGTTCTTC.

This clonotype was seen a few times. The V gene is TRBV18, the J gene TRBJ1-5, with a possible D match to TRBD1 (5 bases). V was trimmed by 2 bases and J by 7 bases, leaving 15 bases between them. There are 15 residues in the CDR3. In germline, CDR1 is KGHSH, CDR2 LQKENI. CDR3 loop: CASSPEAGVQQPQHF. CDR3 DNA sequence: TGTGCCAGCTCACCAGAGGCGGGGGTTCAGCAGCCCCAGCATTTT.

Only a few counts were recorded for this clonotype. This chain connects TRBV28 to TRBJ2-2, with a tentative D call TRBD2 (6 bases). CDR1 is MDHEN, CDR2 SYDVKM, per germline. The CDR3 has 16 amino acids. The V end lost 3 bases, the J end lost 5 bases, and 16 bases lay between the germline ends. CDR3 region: CASSFPDIGGTGELFF. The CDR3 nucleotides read TGTGCCAGCAGTTTCCCTGACATCGGAGGGACCGGGGAGCTGTTTTTT. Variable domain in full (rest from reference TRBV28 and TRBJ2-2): DVKVTQSSRYLVKRTGEKVFLECVQDMDHENMFWYRQDPGLGLRLIYFSYDVKMKEKGDIPEGYSVSREKKERFSLILESASTNQTSMYLCASSFPDIGGTGELFFGEGSRLTVL.

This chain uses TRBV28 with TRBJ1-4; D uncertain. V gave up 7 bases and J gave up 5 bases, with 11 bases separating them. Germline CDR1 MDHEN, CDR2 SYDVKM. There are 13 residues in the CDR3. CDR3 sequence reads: CASNIPGNEKLFF. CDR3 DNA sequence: TGTGCCAGCAATATCCCCGGCAATGAAAAACTGTTTTTT.

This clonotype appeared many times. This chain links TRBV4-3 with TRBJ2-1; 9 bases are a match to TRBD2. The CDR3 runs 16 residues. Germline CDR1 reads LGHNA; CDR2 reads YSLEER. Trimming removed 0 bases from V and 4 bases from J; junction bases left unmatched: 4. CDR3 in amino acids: CASSQDSAGGYNEQFF. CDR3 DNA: TGCGCCAGCAGCCAAGATTCCGCGGGGGGGTACAATGAGCAGTTCTTC.

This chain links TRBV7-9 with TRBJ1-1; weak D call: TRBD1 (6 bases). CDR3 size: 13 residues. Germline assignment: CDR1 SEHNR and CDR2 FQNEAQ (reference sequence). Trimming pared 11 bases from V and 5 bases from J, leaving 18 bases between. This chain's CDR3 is CALREGRGTEAFF. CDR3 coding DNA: TGTGCCTTACGCGAGGGAAGGGGGACTGAAGCTTTCTTT.

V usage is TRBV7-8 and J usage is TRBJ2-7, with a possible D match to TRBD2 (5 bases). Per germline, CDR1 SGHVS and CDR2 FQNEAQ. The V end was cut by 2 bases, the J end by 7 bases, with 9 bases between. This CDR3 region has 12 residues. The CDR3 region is CASSLTAGEQYV. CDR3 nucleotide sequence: TGTGCCAGCAGCTTAACGGCGGGTGAGCAGTACGTC.

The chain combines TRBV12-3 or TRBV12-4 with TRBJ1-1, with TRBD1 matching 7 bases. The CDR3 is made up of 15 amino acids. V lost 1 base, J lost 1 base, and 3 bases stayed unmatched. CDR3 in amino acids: CASSLEPGGNTEAFF. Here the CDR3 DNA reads TGTGCCAGCAGTTTAGAGCCAGGGGGGAACACTGAAGCTTTCTTT.

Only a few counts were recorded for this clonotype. The CDR3 sequence: CASSLGDRGVTDTQYF. For the CDR3, the DNA is TGCGCCAGCAGCTTGGGGGACAGAGGGGTCACAGATACGCAGTATTTT. The J gene is TRBJ2-3, the V gene TRBV5-1; 7 bases fit TRBD1. Germline lookup yields CDR1 SGHRS and CDR2 YFSETQ. The trim removed 0 bases at V and 2 bases at J, leaving 6 bases unmatched. The CDR3 sequence is 16 residues long.

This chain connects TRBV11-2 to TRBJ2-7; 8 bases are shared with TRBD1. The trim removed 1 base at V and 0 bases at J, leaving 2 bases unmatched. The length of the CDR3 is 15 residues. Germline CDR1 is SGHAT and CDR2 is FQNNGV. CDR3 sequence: CASSLVGTGSYEQYV. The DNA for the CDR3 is TGTGCCAGCAGCTTAGTTGGGACAGGCTCCTACGAGCAGTACGTC.